Listed below are T cell receptor beta chains from one sample, sequenced in a study of control samples from healthy donors and cancer patients. Some clones are missing from TCRdb's copy, which holds only in-frame ones; the method was immunoSEQ multiplex PCR. The data contain 150,000 to 200,000 clones, 94% of them seen just once; the ten biggest clones take up 1.3% to 1.5%. Sequencing input: blood. Receptors were obtained from a woman aged 18-29 years in good health. Both conserved end residues are part of each CDR3. Each record gives: J gene, clone size, D gene, V gene, CDR3 protein, CDR3 DNA. A D gene is named only where the DNA matches it firmly. Expanded clones get a size class; other rows say once, few or many, or leave the size out.

TRBJ2-2 | - | - | TRBV6-5 | CASSSDRNTGELFF | TGTGCCAGCAGTTCCGACAGGAACACCGGGGAGCTGTTTTTT
TRBJ1-3 | - | - | TRBV11-2 | CASRGQEGNTIYF | TGTGCCAGCAGAGGGCAGGAGGGAAACACCATATATTTT
TRBJ1-3 | - | - | TRBV14 | CASSQPGLGNTIYF | TGTGCCAGCAGCCAACCGGGACTTGGAAACACCATATATTTT
TRBJ2-7 | - | TRBD2 | TRBV4-2 | CASSQELAGSYEQYF | TGTGCCAGCAGCCAAGAACTAGCGGGCTCCTACGAGCAGTACTTC
TRBJ2-1 | - | - | TRBV5-1 | CASSLADGSSYNEQFF | TGCGCCAGCAGCTTGGCGGACGGAAGCTCCTACAATGAGCAGTTCTTC
TRBJ2-7 | - | - | TRBV19 | CASIGQLSHEQYF | TGTGCCAGTATCGGACAGTTATCCCACGAGCAGTACTTC
TRBJ2-1 | - | TRBD2 | TRBV18 | CASSGLAGLNEQFF | TGTGCCAGCTCGGGACTAGCGGGACTCAATGAGCAGTTCTTC
TRBJ1-2 | - | - | TRBV6-5 | CASSYSLGRERSYTF | TGTGCCAGCAGTTACTCCCTGGGGAGGGAGAGAAGCTACACCTTC
TRBJ1-3 | - | TRBD1 | TRBV9 | CASSEGGQVVGNTIYF | TGTGCCAGCAGTGAGGGGGGACAGGTAGTTGGAAACACCATATATTTT
TRBJ1-1 | - | - | TRBV6-5 | CASRYHLNTEAFF | TGTGCCAGCCGTTACCACCTGAACACTGAAGCTTTCTTT
TRBJ1-1 | - | TRBD1 | TRBV10-2 | CASSPGQPNTEAFF | TGCGCCAGCAGTCCGGGACAGCCGAACACTGAAGCTTTCTTT
TRBJ1-1 | - | - | TRBV5-1 | CASSLTPSPNTEAFF | TGCGCCAGCAGCTTAACACCATCCCCGAACACTGAAGCTTTCTTT
TRBJ2-1 | - | - | TRBV12-3/TRBV12-4 | CASSYGDEQFF | TGTGCCAGCAGCTACGGCGATGAGCAGTTCTTC
TRBJ1-6 | - | - | TRBV5-6 | CASSLVAPHNSPLHF | TGTGCCAGCAGCTTGGTGGCCCCACATAATTCACCCCTCCACTTT
TRBJ1-1 | - | - | TRBV7-3 | CASSLNPGATEAFF | TGTGCCAGCAGCTTAAACCCGGGGGCGACTGAAGCTTTCTTT
TRBJ1-4 | - | - | TRBV27 | CASSLSRARGEKLFF | TGTGCCAGCAGTTTATCGCGTGCGCGGGGCGAAAAACTGTTTTTT
TRBJ2-2 | few | - | TRBV9 | CASSASLNIPGELFF | TGTGCCAGCAGCGCATCTTTAAACATTCCCGGGGAGCTGTTTTTT
TRBJ2-2 | - | TRBD2 | TRBV7-9 | CASGLAGGTGELFF | TGTGCCAGCGGACTAGCGGGAGGCACCGGGGAGCTGTTTTTT
TRBJ1-1 | - | - | TRBV28 | CASSLGSEAFF | TGTGCCAGCAGTCTGGGGTCAGAAGCTTTCTTT
TRBJ1-6 | - | TRBD1 | TRBV7-9 | CASSLTSGQGSPLHF | TGTGCCAGCAGCCTTACCTCGGGACAGGGTTCACCCCTCCACTTT
TRBJ1-2 | few | - | TRBV6-5 | CASSRLTGVDGYTF | TGTGCCAGCAGCCGCCTTACCGGGGTAGATGGCTACACCTTC
TRBJ2-1 | - | - | TRBV19 | CASSIEGISNEQFF | TGTGCCAGTAGTATAGAGGGGATAAGTAATGAGCAGTTCTTC
TRBJ1-5 | - | - | TRBV5-1 | CASSLDAGTPAHF | TGCGCCAGCAGCTTGGACGCCGGGACACCGGCGCATTTT
TRBJ2-6 | - | - | TRBV24-1 | CATSDPPREGLNVLTF | TGTGCCACCAGTGACCCACCTCGAGAGGGGCTTAACGTCCTGACTTTC
TRBJ2-4 | - | TRBD1 | TRBV28 | CASSSTGVIDKNIQYF | TGTGCCAGCAGCTCAACAGGGGTTATTGACAAAAACATTCAGTACTTC
TRBJ2-3 | - | - | TRBV6-2/TRBV6-3 | CASSLPGRTDTQYF | TGTGCCAGCAGTTTGCCGGGTCGAACAGATACGCAGTATTTT
TRBJ2-1 | - | TRBD1 | TRBV10-3 | CAISSSGTETNEQFF | TGTGCCATCAGTTCCTCCGGGACAGAGACTAATGAGCAGTTCTTC